The following is a T cell receptor (beta chain) sequence with its context. Its antigen remains unidentified. One base away there is no much larger clone; base qualities are not given. The sample belongs to a study of blood T cell repertoires in COVID-19 (dated by TCRdb to between 2020 and 2021). The study in broad terms: Samples covering the acute and convalescent phases of COVID-19 were provided by collaborators in the United States, Italy and Spain. The prospective study material was composed of cDNA or gDNA derived from T cells, B-cell-depleted T cells, or PBMCs. Deeply sampled blood TCRbeta repertoires from subjects exposed to, actively infected with, or recovered from COVID-19 were included in the dataset. The sample metadata nearly always contained a de-identified subject ID, COVID-19 status, age in years and sex. Where available, HLA class I and class II types were taken from metadata supplied by the sample provider and were not determined by assay-based typing. The repertoires were released in a freely available public database intended as a resource for research on the immune response to SARS-CoV-2. The samples were drawn from two sources: the first 160 participants of the ongoing ImmuneRACE study, and over 950 subjects contributed by 6 global collaborators. The full study reports these points: How much clinical and demographic metadata was included differed by source and by participant, and the metadata was provided uncurated.

In Seattle, one collaborating source enrolled patients while the infection was active and tracked those patients longitudinally over the course of disease. Collaborating institutions collected whole blood in K2EDTA tubes following their own protocols. For TCRbeta analysis, collaborators shipped samples as frozen whole blood, isolated PBMCs, or DNA extracted from either of those sample types. TCRbeta CDR3 regions were amplified from genomic DNA by means of the immunoSEQ Assay, a bias-controlled multiplex PCR. On the authors' methods: Nucleated cell counts per sample were estimated from amplification of reference gene primers within the assay. To quantify the absolute abundance of each unique TCRbeta CDR3 rearrangement, sequence reads were collapsed and filtered. For each sample, productive Simpson clonality was calculated as the square root of Simpson's diversity index across productive rearrangements. This is the immuneACCESS table as TCRdb keeps it, with only in-frame sequences that have V and J called. A part of the clones is gone; compared with another copy, unresolved V genes explain less than half, and the rest is unexplained. That table furnishes V, J and clone size, whereas the DNA furnished D and trimming. This sample comprises tens of thousands of clones, 90% of them detected only once. The ten largest clones represent around 0.52% of the sample.

Sequences GTSNPN (CDR1) and SVGIG (CDR2) are obtained from the germline V gene (reference sequence). The CDR3 sequence holds 14 residues, the cysteine and phenylalanine included. The entry retains the CDR3 DNA only, 42 bases that are in frame from base 1. Germline trimming: 3 bases from V, 4 bases from J; junction bases outside gene matches: 8. Sample: peripheral blood. The chain links TRBV30 with TRBJ2-5, with 7 junctional bases fitting TRBD1. This clonotype was sampled from a man in his fifties with COVID-19, enrolled during active disease. The nucleotide sequence reads TGTGCCTGGAGCCCGACAGGGATTAGAGAGACCCAGTACTTC. It encodes CAWSPTGIRETQYF.